This T cell receptor (beta chain) emerged from a study of blood T cell repertoires in COVID-19. For the study at large: Sites in the United States, Italy and Spain provided acute and convalescent COVID-19 samples. PBMCs, B-cell-depleted T cells, or T cells were the source of the cDNA or gDNA that made up the material.

Original data processing: How many nucleated cells were present was estimated from reference gene primer amplification. Generated by immunoSEQ multiplex PCR, the TCRdb table keeps only in-frame clones and is missing some. V and J calls and clone size come straight from that table; D and trimming were deduced from the DNA. Of about 230,000 clones listed, less than 90% are singletons. CDR3 length: 15 residues. The germline V and J ends were trimmed by 5 bases and 6 bases, with 17 bases remaining between them. Looked up from germline, CDR1 is SGHVS and CDR2 is FQNEAQ. The sequenced material came from peripheral blood. This TCR came from a woman between 65 and 79 years old with active or convalescent COVID-19. This sequence joins TRBV7-8 and TRBJ2-1; no definite D call. CDR3 in DNA: TGTGCCAGCAGCCTAGACTCCCTATTCTCCAATGAGCAGTTCTTC. It yields the protein CASSLDSLFSNEQFF.